This T cell receptor (beta chain) appears in the sequencing data of a study of cytomegalovirus exposure and HLA in healthy donors. Study overall: Early released data had around 79 million unique TCRs, all coming from HLA-typed donors.

This CDR3 is built from 14 residues. The PCR made use of 60 Vbeta and 13 Jbeta primers. Profiled with immunoSEQ multiplex PCR; TCRdb holds only in-frame clones, not every one. Among about 190,000 clones listed, just under 75% were seen once. A note on this clone: What it recognizes is unknown.

Study-level findings and limits: A later analysis linked a missense DCLRE1C variant to TCR beta V- and J-gene trimming. Among the most significant clusters, several appeared linked to common viral pathogens in a later analysis.

The sample comprised PBMCs. V usage is TRBV21-1 and J usage is TRBJ1-2. TRBV21-1 is an annotated pseudogene. This TCR came from a woman aged 25 to 39 in good health and CMV-seropositive. CDR3 protein: CASSKGAAGYGYTF. DNA of the CDR3: TGTGCCAGCAGCAAAGGAGCCGCGGGCTATGGCTACACCTTC.